This T cell receptor (beta chain) was profiled in a study of blood T cells in healthy people across ages. The length of the CDR3 is 17 residues. Germline V CDR1 and CDR2: MDHEN, SYDVKM. Concerning this clonotype itself: At one of its ends the junction is not consistent with the germline gene, which may arise from a read error.

The second PCR ran about 6 to 11 cycles with a sample-barcoded 5' primer and J-beta primers. Using its own MiXCR run on the 5' RACE reads, TCRdb lists one record per CDR3 protein. The data show about 1.8 million distinct CDR3 sequences, about 50% seen once. This sequence was found in a woman in her thirties or forties in good health. The V and J genes are TRBV28 and TRBJ1-4; TRBD1 matches 9 bases. The sample taken for sequencing was blood. CDR3 sequence reads: CANSLPQAGQGNEKLFF. The CDR3 DNA reads TGTGCCAACAGTTTACCTCAGGCAGGACAGGGGAATGAAAAACTGTTTTTT.